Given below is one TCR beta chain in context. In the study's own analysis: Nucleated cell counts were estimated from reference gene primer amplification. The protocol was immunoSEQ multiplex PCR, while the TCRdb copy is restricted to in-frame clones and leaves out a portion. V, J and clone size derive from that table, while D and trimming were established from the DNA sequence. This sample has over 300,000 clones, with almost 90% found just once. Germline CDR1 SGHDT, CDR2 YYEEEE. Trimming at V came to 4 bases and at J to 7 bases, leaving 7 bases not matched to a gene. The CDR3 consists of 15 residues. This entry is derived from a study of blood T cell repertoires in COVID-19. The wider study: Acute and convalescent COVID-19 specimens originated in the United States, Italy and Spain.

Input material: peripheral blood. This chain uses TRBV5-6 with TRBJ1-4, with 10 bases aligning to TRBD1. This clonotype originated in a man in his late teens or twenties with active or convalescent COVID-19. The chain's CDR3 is CASSVTGGFREKLFF. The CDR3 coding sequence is TGTGCCAGCAGCGTGACAGGGGGCTTTCGTGAAAAACTGTTTTTT.